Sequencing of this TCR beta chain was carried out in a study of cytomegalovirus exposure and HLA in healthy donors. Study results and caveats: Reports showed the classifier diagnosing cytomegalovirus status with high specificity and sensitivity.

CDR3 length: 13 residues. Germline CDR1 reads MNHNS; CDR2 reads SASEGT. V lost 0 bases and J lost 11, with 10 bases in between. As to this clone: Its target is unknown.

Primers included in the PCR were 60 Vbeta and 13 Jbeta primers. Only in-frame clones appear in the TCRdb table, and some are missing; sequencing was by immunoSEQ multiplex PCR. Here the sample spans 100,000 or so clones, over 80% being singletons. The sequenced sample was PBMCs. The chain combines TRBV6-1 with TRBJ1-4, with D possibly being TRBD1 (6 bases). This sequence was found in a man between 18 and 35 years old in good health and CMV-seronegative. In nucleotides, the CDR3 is TGTGCCAGCAGTGAAGCAGCAGGGGCCAAACTGTTTTTT. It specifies CASSEAAGAKLFF.